This TCR beta chain was found in a study of regulatory T cells in long-lasting Graves disease. The CDR3 has 15 residues. Germline V gene sequence: CDR1 MDHEN, CDR2 SYDVKM. After removal of 6 bases from V and 3 bases from J, the junction contained 6 bases not matched to a gene. The sample's time point: newly diagnosed GD, antithyroid drugs for less than 3 months. Following extraction of RNA from PBMCs, that RNA was used to make the TCR library. For TCR beta, libraries came from iRepertoire HTBI primers and Arm-PCR of CDR3 regions. One entry per CDR3 protein results from TCRdb running MiXCR on the multiplex PCR reads. The sample has 500,000 or so distinct CDR3 sequences, roughly 16% seen once; the top ten hold about 12%. This same sample was also part of a study on T cells in Graves' hyperthyroidism and ophthalmopathy. That study reports: Using the HTBI primer set, a first-round RT-PCR was run on the TCR CDR3. In the blood, most expanded thyroid clonotypes above 0.001 appeared as well.

Sample: peripheral blood mononuclear cells (PBMCs), taken at new diagnosis, from a patient treated with antithyroid drugs. This receptor was obtained from a man aged 35-49 years with Graves disease. The genes are TRBV28 and TRBJ2-2; 8 positions match TRBD1. DNA for the CDR3: TGTGCCAGCAGGGTGGCCAGGGGGCACACCGGGGAGCTGTTTTTT. Protein sequence: CASRVARGHTGELFF.